These T cell receptor beta chains were read from a single sample in a study of blood T cell repertoires in COVID-19. Generated by immunoSEQ multiplex PCR, the TCRdb table keeps only in-frame clones and is missing some. The table includes hundreds of thousands of clones, just over 85% detected once. Sequencing was performed on PBMCs or T cells enriched from blood (not recorded which). Receptor source: a man under 40 who had recovered from COVID-19. The CDR3 runs from the conserved cysteine through the conserved F or W. Fields, in order: clone size, V gene, D gene, J gene, CDR3 protein, CDR3 DNA. D genes are given only for firm matches. Where a row states a size, it is once, few, many or the class of an expanded clone; other rows omit it.

clone size: NA; V gene: TRBV11-2; D gene: NA; J gene: TRBJ2-7; CDR3 protein: CASSPLDGGPNEQYF; CDR3 DNA: TGTGCCAGCAGCCCTCTTGACGGGGGGCCTAACGAGCAGTACTTC
clone size: few; V gene: TRBV5-1; D gene: NA; J gene: TRBJ1-4; CDR3 protein: CASSYLGGEKLFF; CDR3 DNA: TGCGCCAGCAGCTACTTAGGGGGTGAAAAACTGTTTTTT
clone size: once; V gene: TRBV3-1/TRBV3-2; D gene: TRBD1; J gene: TRBJ2-7; CDR3 protein: CASSHPRQGNIYEQYF; CDR3 DNA: TGTGCCAGCAGCCACCCCCGACAGGGGAACATCTACGAGCAGTACTTC
clone size: once; V gene: TRBV27; D gene: NA; J gene: TRBJ1-1; CDR3 protein: CASSSQDRLPNTEAFF; CDR3 DNA: TGTGCCAGCAGTTCCCAGGACCGACTACCGAACACTGAAGCTTTCTTT
clone size: NA; V gene: TRBV3-1/TRBV3-2; D gene: NA; J gene: TRBJ1-2; CDR3 protein: CASSGSLAAAGYTF; CDR3 DNA: TGTGCCAGTAGTGGATCGCTAGCGGCGGCTGGCTACACCTTC
clone size: NA; V gene: TRBV7-9; D gene: NA; J gene: TRBJ2-2; CDR3 protein: CASSSGGGEYTGELFF; CDR3 DNA: TGTGCCAGCAGCTCCGGAGGGGGGGAGTACACCGGGGAGCTGTTTTTT
clone size: NA; V gene: TRBV18; D gene: TRBD2; J gene: TRBJ2-3; CDR3 protein: CASSPPMGTSGPWHTQYF; CDR3 DNA: TGTGCCAGCTCACCTCCTATGGGGACTAGCGGGCCGTGGCATACGCAGTATTTT
clone size: once; V gene: TRBV18; D gene: TRBD1; J gene: TRBJ2-7; CDR3 protein: CASSPGTGTYEQYF; CDR3 DNA: TGTGCCAGCTCACCCGGGACAGGTACCTACGAGCAGTACTTC
clone size: NA; V gene: TRBV6-1; D gene: TRBD2; J gene: TRBJ2-1; CDR3 protein: CASSVTSGGPYNEQFF; CDR3 DNA: TGTGCCAGCAGTGTTACTAGCGGGGGGCCCTACAATGAGCAGTTCTTC
clone size: NA; V gene: TRBV27; D gene: TRBD1; J gene: TRBJ1-5; CDR3 protein: CASSLDRGGQPQHF; CDR3 DNA: TGTGCCAGCAGTCTAGACAGGGGGGGCCAGCCCCAGCATTTT
clone size: once; V gene: TRBV7-8; D gene: NA; J gene: TRBJ1-2; CDR3 protein: CASSLAFPGGYTF; CDR3 DNA: TGTGCCAGCAGCTTAGCCTTCCCGGGAGGCTACACCTTC
clone size: NA; V gene: TRBV19; D gene: NA; J gene: TRBJ1-6; CDR3 protein: CASSSSGAHFNSPLHF; CDR3 DNA: TGTGCCAGTAGTAGCTCAGGGGCGCATTTTAATTCACCCCTCCACTTT
clone size: NA; V gene: TRBV29-1; D gene: NA; J gene: TRBJ1-2; CDR3 protein: CSVDVYSGAYGYTF; CDR3 DNA: TGCAGCGTTGATGTTTACAGCGGCGCTTATGGCTACACCTTC
clone size: NA; V gene: TRBV30; D gene: NA; J gene: TRBJ1-1; CDR3 protein: CAWSVHTNTEAFF; CDR3 DNA: TGTGCCTGGAGTGTACACACGAACACTGAAGCTTTCTTT
clone size: NA; V gene: TRBV11-3; D gene: TRBD2; J gene: TRBJ2-3; CDR3 protein: CASSSGGTEDTDTQYF; CDR3 DNA: TGTGCCAGCAGCTCCGGGGGGACGGAGGACACAGATACGCAGTATTTT
clone size: NA; V gene: TRBV18; D gene: NA; J gene: TRBJ2-3; CDR3 protein: CASSPKPGTSSTDTQYF; CDR3 DNA: TGTGCCAGCTCACCCAAACCGGGAACGTCTAGCACAGATACGCAGTATTTT
clone size: NA; V gene: TRBV10-3; D gene: TRBD1; J gene: TRBJ2-7; CDR3 protein: CAISADRAAYEQYF; CDR3 DNA: TGTGCCATCAGTGCGGACAGGGCAGCCTACGAGCAGTACTTC
clone size: few; V gene: TRBV27; D gene: TRBD1; J gene: TRBJ2-7; CDR3 protein: CASSVGQGGNEQYF; CDR3 DNA: TGTGCCAGCAGTGTCGGACAGGGGGGGAACGAGCAGTACTTC
clone size: NA; V gene: TRBV6-5; D gene: TRBD1; J gene: TRBJ1-6; CDR3 protein: CASSFTQGAGNSPLHF; CDR3 DNA: TGTGCCAGCAGTTTCACTCAGGGGGCGGGTAATTCACCCCTCCACTTT
clone size: NA; V gene: TRBV5-4; D gene: TRBD1; J gene: TRBJ2-5; CDR3 protein: CASSLGTGGETQYF; CDR3 DNA: TGTGCCAGCAGCCTCGGGACAGGGGGAGAGACCCAGTACTTC
clone size: NA; V gene: TRBV4-1; D gene: NA; J gene: TRBJ2-7; CDR3 protein: CASSQVVSGFSYEQYF; CDR3 DNA: TGCGCCAGCAGCCAAGTCGTTTCAGGATTCTCCTACGAGCAGTACTTC
clone size: NA; V gene: TRBV24-1; D gene: NA; J gene: TRBJ2-1; CDR3 protein: CATSDFGRPEGYNEQFF; CDR3 DNA: TGTGCCACCAGTGATTTCGGCAGGCCTGAGGGCTACAATGAGCAGTTCTTC
clone size: NA; V gene: TRBV7-8; D gene: NA; J gene: TRBJ1-5; CDR3 protein: CASSQAGAQSDQPQHF; CDR3 DNA: TGTGCCAGCAGCCAAGCGGGGGCCCAGTCGGATCAGCCCCAGCATTTT
clone size: NA; V gene: TRBV28; D gene: TRBD1; J gene: TRBJ2-7; CDR3 protein: CASIPIQGASYEQYF; CDR3 DNA: TGTGCCAGCATCCCAATACAGGGGGCTTCGTACGAGCAGTACTTC
clone size: NA; V gene: TRBV4-1; D gene: NA; J gene: TRBJ2-7; CDR3 protein: CASSQVDSSSYEQYF; CDR3 DNA: TGCGCCAGCAGCCAGGTTGACAGTAGCTCCTACGAGCAGTACTTC
clone size: NA; V gene: TRBV6-5; D gene: NA; J gene: TRBJ2-1; CDR3 protein: CASSYRDGYNEQFF; CDR3 DNA: TGTGCCAGCAGTTACAGAGACGGGTACAATGAGCAGTTCTTC
clone size: NA; V gene: TRBV7-9; D gene: NA; J gene: TRBJ2-5; CDR3 protein: CASSSTGSKKTQYF; CDR3 DNA: TGTGCCAGCAGTTCGACAGGTAGTAAGAAGACCCAGTACTTC
clone size: NA; V gene: TRBV7-9; D gene: TRBD1; J gene: TRBJ1-4; CDR3 protein: CASSPRGQGNEKLFF; CDR3 DNA: TGTGCCAGCAGCCCGAGGGGGCAGGGTAATGAAAAACTGTTTTTT
clone size: NA; V gene: TRBV6-5; D gene: TRBD2; J gene: TRBJ2-7; CDR3 protein: CASSYSGGGTPEQYF; CDR3 DNA: TGTGCCAGCAGTTACTCTGGCGGGGGGACCCCAGAGCAGTACTTC
clone size: NA; V gene: TRBV28; D gene: TRBD2; J gene: TRBJ2-3; CDR3 protein: CASSPLGLAGGRDTQYF; CDR3 DNA: TGTGCCAGCAGCCCACTCGGACTAGCGGGAGGTAGAGATACGCAGTATTTT
clone size: NA; V gene: TRBV10-3; D gene: TRBD1; J gene: TRBJ1-2; CDR3 protein: CAISEFGGQGGYTF; CDR3 DNA: TGTGCCATCAGTGAATTTGGGGGACAGGGCGGCTACACCTTC
clone size: few; V gene: TRBV11-3; D gene: NA; J gene: TRBJ2-2; CDR3 protein: CASGARGTGELFF; CDR3 DNA: TGTGCCAGCGGCGCCCGGGGCACCGGGGAGCTGTTTTTT
clone size: NA; V gene: TRBV27; D gene: TRBD1; J gene: TRBJ2-1; CDR3 protein: CASSFSDREQFF; CDR3 DNA: TGTGCCAGCAGTTTCTCGGACAGGGAGCAGTTCTTC
clone size: NA; V gene: TRBV18; D gene: NA; J gene: TRBJ1-5; CDR3 protein: CASSPGGGNQPQHF; CDR3 DNA: TGTGCCAGCTCACCAGGAGGGGGCAATCAGCCCCAGCATTTT
clone size: NA; V gene: TRBV4-1; D gene: TRBD2; J gene: TRBJ2-1; CDR3 protein: CASSQETSPYNEQFF; CDR3 DNA: TGCGCCAGCAGCCAAGAGACTAGCCCCTACAATGAGCAGTTCTTC
clone size: NA; V gene: TRBV15; D gene: NA; J gene: TRBJ1-2; CDR3 protein: CATSAAREGYTF; CDR3 DNA: TGTGCCACCAGCGCCGCCCGAGAAGGCTACACCTTC
clone size: NA; V gene: TRBV19; D gene: TRBD1; J gene: TRBJ1-4; CDR3 protein: CASSGRDRGLTNEKLFF; CDR3 DNA: TGTGCCAGTAGTGGCCGGGACAGGGGGCTGACTAATGAAAAACTGTTTTTT
clone size: NA; V gene: TRBV6-1; D gene: TRBD2; J gene: TRBJ2-3; CDR3 protein: CASSATSGGVTDTQYF; CDR3 DNA: TGTGCCAGCAGTGCGACTAGCGGGGGGGTCACAGATACGCAGTATTTT
clone size: NA; V gene: TRBV19; D gene: NA; J gene: TRBJ1-5; CDR3 protein: CASSTTGPHQPQHF; CDR3 DNA: TGTGCCAGTAGTACTACAGGTCCTCATCAGCCCCAGCATTTT
clone size: NA; V gene: TRBV3-1/TRBV3-2; D gene: TRBD2; J gene: TRBJ2-7; CDR3 protein: CASSQASDSGSYEQYF; CDR3 DNA: TGTGCCAGCAGCCAGGCCAGCGATAGCGGGAGCTACGAGCAGTACTTC
clone size: NA; V gene: TRBV2; D gene: NA; J gene: TRBJ1-4; CDR3 protein: CASSEFRQGVGEKLFF; CDR3 DNA: TGTGCCAGCAGTGAGTTCCGCCAGGGTGTTGGTGAAAAACTGTTTTTT
clone size: NA; V gene: TRBV12-3/TRBV12-4; D gene: TRBD2; J gene: TRBJ2-2; CDR3 protein: CASHSGRAGELFF; CDR3 DNA: TGTGCCAGCCATAGCGGGAGGGCCGGGGAGCTGTTTTTT
clone size: few; V gene: TRBV27; D gene: TRBD2; J gene: TRBJ2-7; CDR3 protein: CASSPSTSGRGYEQYF; CDR3 DNA: TGTGCCAGCAGTCCCTCGACTAGCGGGAGGGGGTACGAGCAGTACTTC
clone size: NA; V gene: TRBV7-9; D gene: TRBD2; J gene: TRBJ2-5; CDR3 protein: CASSSNVGLAGQETQYF; CDR3 DNA: TGTGCCAGCAGTTCTAATGTGGGACTAGCGGGACAAGAGACCCAGTACTTC
clone size: NA; V gene: TRBV6-6; D gene: NA; J gene: TRBJ1-2; CDR3 protein: CASGLQGNYGYTF; CDR3 DNA: TGTGCCAGCGGTCTGCAGGGGAACTATGGCTACACCTTC
clone size: once; V gene: TRBV11-2; D gene: TRBD1; J gene: TRBJ2-2; CDR3 protein: CASSRPQGATGELFF; CDR3 DNA: TGTGCCAGCAGCCGACCCCAGGGGGCCACCGGGGAGCTGTTTTTT
clone size: once; V gene: TRBV21-1; D gene: NA; J gene: TRBJ1-2; CDR3 protein: CASSKRTRCRDYGYTF; CDR3 DNA: TGTGCCAGCAGCAAACGAACCCGTTGCAGGGACTATGGCTACACCTTC
clone size: NA; V gene: TRBV19; D gene: NA; J gene: TRBJ1-5; CDR3 protein: CASSTWTEYQPQHF; CDR3 DNA: TGTGCCAGTAGTACTTGGACAGAATATCAGCCCCAGCATTTT
clone size: NA; V gene: TRBV10-2; D gene: NA; J gene: TRBJ2-3; CDR3 protein: CASSTSGGRSDTQYF; CDR3 DNA: NA
clone size: NA; V gene: TRBV30; D gene: NA; J gene: TRBJ1-4; CDR3 protein: CAWRTGRANEKLFF; CDR3 DNA: TGTGCCTGGCGAACAGGGAGGGCTAATGAAAAACTGTTTTTT
clone size: NA; V gene: TRBV5-1; D gene: NA; J gene: TRBJ1-5; CDR3 protein: CASSLAGEGQPQHF; CDR3 DNA: TGCGCCAGCAGCTTGGCGGGGGAGGGTCAGCCCCAGCATTTT
clone size: NA; V gene: TRBV5-4; D gene: TRBD1; J gene: TRBJ2-7; CDR3 protein: CASSLMRTGGAYEQYF; CDR3 DNA: TGTGCCAGCAGCTTGATGAGGACAGGGGGCGCGTACGAGCAGTACTTC